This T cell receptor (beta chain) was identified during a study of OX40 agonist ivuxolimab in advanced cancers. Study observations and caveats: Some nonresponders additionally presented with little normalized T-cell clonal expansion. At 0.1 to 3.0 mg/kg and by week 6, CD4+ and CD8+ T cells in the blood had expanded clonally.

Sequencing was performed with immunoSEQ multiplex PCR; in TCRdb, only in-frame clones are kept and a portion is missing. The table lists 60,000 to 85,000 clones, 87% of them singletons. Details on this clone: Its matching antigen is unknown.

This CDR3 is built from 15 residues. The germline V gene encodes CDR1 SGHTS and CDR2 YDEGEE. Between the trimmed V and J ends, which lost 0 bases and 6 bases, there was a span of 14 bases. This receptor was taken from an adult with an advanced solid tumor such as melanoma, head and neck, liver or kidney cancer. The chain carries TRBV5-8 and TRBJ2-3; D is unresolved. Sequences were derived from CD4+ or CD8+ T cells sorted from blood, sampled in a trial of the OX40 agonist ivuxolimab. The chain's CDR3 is CASSLAAPRHDTQYF. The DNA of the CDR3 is TGTGCCAGCAGCTTGGCGGCTCCCCGCCATGATACGCAGTATTTT. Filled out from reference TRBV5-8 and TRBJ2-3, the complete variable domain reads EAGVTQSPTHLIKTRGQQATLRCSPISGHTSVYWYQQALGLGLQFLLWYDEGEERNRGNFPPRFSGRQFPNYSSELNVNALELEDSALYLCASSLAAPRHDTQYFGPGTRLTVL.